This T cell receptor (beta chain) was captured in a study of T cell responses to AZD1222 COVID-19 vaccine. Details on this clone: Its cognate antigen is unknown.

Overall study findings and caveats: Receipt of two AZD1222 doses was followed by a rise in Spike-specific TCR breadth and depth. Clonal diversity may have been underestimated in mostly white British donors.

TCRdb's copy holds only in-frame clones and misses some; the assay was immunoSEQ multiplex PCR. In the table there are roughly 120,000 clones, about nine tenths of which are singletons. The length of the CDR3 is 10 residues. Germline assignment: CDR1 SNHLY and CDR2 FYNNEI. V lost 8 bases, J lost 10 bases, and 9 bases lay in between. The rearrangement uses TRBV2 and TRBJ2-1; D is unresolved. Here the sequenced sample was peripheral blood, taken on day 0 of AZD1222 vaccination. This TCR derives from an adult in good health. CDR3 DNA sequence: TGTGCCAGCCCTGGGGTCGAGCAGTTCTTC. Protein: CASPGVEQFF.